The clone carrying this TCR beta chain has a count of ten or more. Its specificity is not known. Trimming stripped 6 bases from V and 4 bases from J, with 9 bases between. There are 11 residues in the CDR3. Germline V CDR1 and CDR2: SQVTM, ANQGSEA. This sample is drawn from a study of early T cells in non-severe SARS-CoV-2 infection. Across the whole study: Unpaired chains resulted from sequencing bulk RNA of unsorted whole blood. Points from the study as a whole: CD4 and private specificities were missed by VDJdb matching, which favored anti-spike CD8 responses.

Researchers attached unique molecular identifiers to individual cDNA molecules. TCRdb reprocessed the 5' RACE reads via MiXCR and lists one record per CDR3 protein. The sample lists about 40,000 distinct CDR3 sequences, 5% to 6.5% occurring once. This TCR came from an adult who was a healthcare worker with PCR-confirmed SARS-CoV-2 infection or an uninfected control (not recorded which). Sequenced material: whole blood. The chain is built from TRBV29-1 and TRBJ2-5, with a weak D call TRBD2 (6 bases). CDR3 DNA: TGCAGCGTATTGGAGGGAGAGACCCAGTACTTC. It translates to CSVLEGETQYF. The full variable domain, completed using reference TRBV29-1 and TRBJ2-5, is SAVISQKPSRDICQRGTSLTIQCQVDSQVTMMFWYRQQPGQSLTLIATANQGSEATYESGFVIDKFPISRPNLTFSTLTVSNMSPEDSSIYLCSVLEGETQYFGPGTRLLVL.